These T cell receptor beta chains were read from a single sample in a study of blood T cells in healthy people across ages. TCRdb reprocessed the 5' RACE reads with MiXCR, giving one entry per CDR3 protein. The sample gives some 800,000 distinct CDR3 sequences, about 25% of which show up once; 3.7% is in the top ten. These same data were also listed under a study on T cells of mothers and their children.

Sequencing was performed on blood. These receptors all stem from a boy younger than 18 in good health. CDR3s include the opening cysteine and the closing phenylalanine or tryptophan. Each record gives: J gene, V gene, CDR3 protein.

j_gene: TRBJ2-3; v_gene: TRBV6-6; CDR3aa: CASSYSLGGGNTDTQYF
j_gene: TRBJ1-5; v_gene: TRBV4-3; CDR3aa: CASSLRLSGGSQPQHF
j_gene: TRBJ2-1; v_gene: TRBV9; CDR3aa: CASSVGGGGHNEQFF
j_gene: TRBJ2-5; v_gene: TRBV27; CDR3aa: CASSLRLLSETQYF
j_gene: .; v_gene: TRBV3-1; CDR3aa: CASSPPPAGEQETQYF
j_gene: TRBJ2-5; v_gene: TRBV25-1; CDR3aa: CASSEFGKGAPQGETQYF
j_gene: TRBJ2-1; v_gene: TRBV20-1; CDR3aa: CSAGLSGRGPYNEQFF
j_gene: TRBJ2-3; v_gene: TRBV7-2; CDR3aa: CASSLYSGFYGNTQYF
j_gene: TRBJ1-5; v_gene: TRBV2; CDR3aa: CASIGQGKGNQPQHF
j_gene: TRBJ1-3; v_gene: TRBV9; CDR3aa: CASSGGRISGNTIYF
j_gene: TRBJ1-2; v_gene: TRBV29-1; CDR3aa: CSVEEGRGYGYTF
j_gene: TRBJ2-3; v_gene: TRBV28; CDR3aa: CASSLLSGGFTDTQYF
j_gene: TRBJ2-2; v_gene: TRBV12-3/TRBV12-4; CDR3aa: CASSQSTGLFF
j_gene: TRBJ2-1; v_gene: TRBV2; CDR3aa: CASRYSYNEQFF
j_gene: TRBJ2-1; v_gene: TRBV6-2/TRBV6-3; CDR3aa: CASSYFGHEQFF
j_gene: TRBJ1-2; v_gene: TRBV29-1; CDR3aa: CSVDFSGSGYGYTF
j_gene: TRBJ2-1; v_gene: TRBV20-1; CDR3aa: CSAAGPGTSGIWEQFF
j_gene: TRBJ2-6; v_gene: TRBV20-1; CDR3aa: CSARDRQRAHSGANVLTF
j_gene: TRBJ2-5; v_gene: TRBV25-1; CDR3aa: CASSEMAATQKETQYF
j_gene: TRBJ1-5; v_gene: TRBV20-1; CDR3aa: CSARDWLEKHSNQPQHF
j_gene: TRBJ1-2; v_gene: TRBV4-3; CDR3aa: CASSLSGTGMDGYTF
j_gene: TRBJ2-1; v_gene: TRBV24-1; CDR3aa: CATSPKGQGPYNEQFF
j_gene: .; v_gene: TRBV5-5; CDR3aa: CASSLGLLYEQYF
j_gene: TRBJ1-1; v_gene: TRBV20-1; CDR3aa: CSARDIWDRPMGPTEAFF
j_gene: TRBJ2-5; v_gene: TRBV24-1; CDR3aa: CATSDPGTSGDQETQYF
j_gene: TRBJ2-7; v_gene: TRBV20-1; CDR3aa: CSARARGLYEQYF
j_gene: TRBJ2-1; v_gene: TRBV14; CDR3aa: CASSLTSGNEQFF
j_gene: TRBJ1-2; v_gene: TRBV7-2; CDR3aa: CASSGGRGRNYGYTF
j_gene: TRBJ1-2; v_gene: TRBV29-1; CDR3aa: CSVGTGSNYGYTF
j_gene: TRBJ1-1; v_gene: TRBV4-3; CDR3aa: CASSHPGQILEAFF
j_gene: TRBJ2-1; v_gene: TRBV7-9; CDR3aa: CASSLVHNEQFF
j_gene: TRBJ1-5; v_gene: TRBV20-1; CDR3aa: CSARDVGQGLQPQHF
j_gene: TRBJ2-5; v_gene: TRBV5-1; CDR3aa: CASSLESTVGETQYF
j_gene: TRBJ2-1; v_gene: TRBV2; CDR3aa: CASRESGSPYNEQFF
j_gene: TRBJ2-7; v_gene: TRBV30; CDR3aa: CAWSQSVSGNEQYF
j_gene: TRBJ2-7; v_gene: TRBV4-3; CDR3aa: CASSQESESTYEQYF
j_gene: TRBJ2-7; v_gene: TRBV19; CDR3aa: CASSIAGQDYEQYF
j_gene: TRBJ2-5; v_gene: TRBV19; CDR3aa: CASSGDGQISYEQCF
j_gene: TRBJ1-2; v_gene: TRBV28; CDR3aa: CASSFRGYGYTF
j_gene: TRBJ1-1; v_gene: TRBV21-1; CDR3aa: CASSKGRDREDTEAFF
j_gene: TRBJ2-1; v_gene: TRBV12-3/TRBV12-4; CDR3aa: CASRGIEGLQFF
j_gene: TRBJ2-5; v_gene: TRBV7-2; CDR3aa: CASSLGVLAGGEAQYF
j_gene: TRBJ2-3; v_gene: TRBV5-1; CDR3aa: CASSLIRETDTQYF
j_gene: TRBJ2-1; v_gene: TRBV10-3; CDR3aa: CAISEQGGIYNEQFF
j_gene: TRBJ1-5; v_gene: TRBV6-2/TRBV6-3; CDR3aa: CASSRQGHQPQHF
j_gene: TRBJ1-1; v_gene: TRBV2; CDR3aa: CASRTTGHTNTEAFF
j_gene: TRBJ2-5; v_gene: TRBV28; CDR3aa: CASSTLMGGRETQYF
j_gene: .; v_gene: TRBV12-3/TRBV12-4; CDR3aa: CASRGSTGAYEQYF
j_gene: TRBJ1-6; v_gene: TRBV12-3/TRBV12-4; CDR3aa: CASSSDGQFSPLHF
j_gene: TRBJ1-1; v_gene: TRBV6-4; CDR3aa: CASEGQGTTEAFF
j_gene: TRBJ2-7; v_gene: TRBV20-1; CDR3aa: CSLADYEQYF
j_gene: TRBJ2-5; v_gene: TRBV7-2; CDR3aa: CASSRWETQYF
j_gene: TRBJ1-5; v_gene: TRBV12-3/TRBV12-4; CDR3aa: CASSFGQGRQPQHF
j_gene: TRBJ1-2; v_gene: TRBV6-2/TRBV6-3; CDR3aa: CASSQRGRQNYGYTF
j_gene: TRBJ1-4; v_gene: TRBV7-9; CDR3aa: CASSYRQDNEKLFF
j_gene: TRBJ2-3; v_gene: TRBV5-1; CDR3aa: CASSPRIRDTQYF
j_gene: TRBJ2-5; v_gene: TRBV4-1; CDR3aa: CASSQDERQGFETQYF
j_gene: TRBJ2-1; v_gene: TRBV7-7; CDR3aa: CASSLERNREQFF
j_gene: TRBJ2-5; v_gene: TRBV12-3/TRBV12-4; CDR3aa: CASSLNGLGETQYF